This T cell receptor beta chain was sequenced during a study of vaccination effects on CD4 cells after COVID-19. Study in general: Researchers obtained post-vaccine samples at a median of 72 days past the second dose.

In regard to this clone: Antigen unknown.

V was shortened by 5 bases and J by 2 bases, with 12 bases between the two germline ends. The CDR3 consists of 14 residues. The germline V gene encodes CDR1 DFQATT and CDR2 SNEGSKA (reference sequence). ViraFEST assay sequencing came after antigen-specific CD4+ T cells were expanded with viral peptide pools. Upon completion of about 10 days in culture, CD4+ T cells were isolated. Each participant was given two doses of one vaccine (BNT162b2 or mRNA-1273). According to the study, vaccine recipients showed no prior SARS-CoV-2 infection and negative nucleocapsid antibodies. It was with approximately 9.6 IU/ml IL-2 and 9.5 to 10 ug/ml peptides that about 2 million PBMC per well were cultured. Days 3 and 7 were when half the medium was replaced with IL-2 medium. TCRdb's table, derived via immunoSEQ multiplex PCR, lists solely in-frame clones and lacks some. Among roughly 71,000 clones listed, 80% to 85% were seen once.

V is TRBV20-1 and J is TRBJ2-2; a weak D match, TRBD2 (7 bases). This clonotype originated in a human donor who received a COVID-19 vaccine. The sample here was CD4+ T cells from PBMCs cultured with HCoV-229E spike peptides, taken after COVID-19 vaccination. Here the CDR3 DNA reads TGCAGTGCTGGTGGGGGGGCTAACACCGGGGAGCTGTTTTTT. Its translation is CSAGGGANTGELFF.